This is a list of T cell receptor beta chains from one sample in a study of blood T cell repertoires in COVID-19. Sequencing used immunoSEQ multiplex PCR; TCRdb keeps in-frame clones, though not all of them. The profile shows a few hundred thousand clones, 88% of them singletons. Sequencing input: peripheral blood. The receptors come from a woman aged 40 to 50 who had recovered from COVID-19. The CDR3 runs from the conserved cysteine through the conserved F or W. The D gene is left open where the match is weak. Where a row states a size, it is once, few, many or the class of an expanded clone; other rows omit it.

V: TRBV10-1; size: .; J: TRBJ1-1; D: TRBD1; CDR3: CASSPDRPNTEAFF; DNA: TGCGCCAGCAGCCCGGACAGGCCGAACACTGAAGCTTTCTTT
V: TRBV19; size: .; J: TRBJ1-5; D: .; CDR3: CASSISGGDQPQHF; DNA: TGTGCCAGTAGTATCTCGGGGGGCGACCAGCCCCAGCATTTT
V: TRBV5-8; size: .; J: TRBJ1-1; D: TRBD1; CDR3: CASSPTGGLSLYTEAFF; DNA: TGTGCCAGCAGCCCGACAGGGGGCCTTTCCCTGTACACTGAAGCTTTCTTT
V: TRBV24-1; size: .; J: TRBJ1-1; D: .; CDR3: CATSDFGVAAFF; DNA: TGTGCCACCAGTGATTTCGGGGTGGCCGCTTTCTTT
V: TRBV27; size: .; J: TRBJ2-3; D: .; CDR3: CASRPRSRLTDTQYF; DNA: TGTGCCAGCAGACCCCGGAGTAGGCTCACAGATACGCAGTATTTT
V: TRBV7-9; size: .; J: TRBJ1-1; D: .; CDR3: CASSFGGGREAFF; DNA: TGTGCCAGCAGCTTCGGGGGAGGTCGTGAAGCTTTCTTT
V: TRBV2; size: .; J: TRBJ2-5; D: .; CDR3: CASSEGPQYF; DNA: TGTGCCAGCAGTGAAGGGCCCCAGTACTTC
V: TRBV9; size: once; J: TRBJ2-2; D: TRBD1; CDR3: CASSVGGGQGPGELFF; DNA: TGTGCCAGCAGCGTAGGAGGCGGACAGGGTCCCGGGGAGCTGTTTTTT
V: TRBV19; size: .; J: TRBJ2-1; D: TRBD2; CDR3: CASSASGRLGEQFF; DNA: TGTGCCAGTAGTGCTAGCGGGAGGCTGGGTGAGCAGTTCTTC
V: TRBV4-3; size: once; J: TRBJ1-3; D: .; CDR3: CASSQDRGGSGNTIYF; DNA: TGCGCCAGCAGCCAAGATCGGGGGGGCTCTGGAAACACCATATATTTT
V: TRBV12-3/TRBV12-4; size: .; J: TRBJ1-1; D: .; CDR3: CASSLPGTEAFF; DNA: TGTGCCAGCAGTTTGCCGGGGACTGAAGCTTTCTTT
V: TRBV29-1; size: .; J: TRBJ2-2; D: .; CDR3: CSVGVGGTGELFF; DNA: TGCAGCGTTGGGGTGGGGGGCACCGGGGAGCTGTTTTTT
V: TRBV19; size: .; J: TRBJ1-2; D: TRBD1; CDR3: CASSIVQGASYGYTF; DNA: TGTGCCAGTAGTATCGTCCAGGGGGCTTCATATGGCTACACCTTC
V: TRBV5-8; size: .; J: TRBJ2-1; D: TRBD1; CDR3: CASSKGTGLGNEQFF; DNA: TGTGCCAGCAGCAAAGGGACAGGGCTGGGCAATGAGCAGTTCTTC
V: TRBV14; size: .; J: TRBJ2-7; D: TRBD2; CDR3: CASSPGGRYEQYF; DNA: TGTGCCAGCAGCCCCGGGGGGAGGTACGAGCAGTACTTC
V: TRBV29-1; size: few; J: TRBJ1-2; D: TRBD1; CDR3: CSVDEGAPLGYGYTF; DNA: TGCAGCGTTGATGAGGGGGCACCATTAGGCTATGGCTACACCTTC
V: TRBV2; size: .; J: TRBJ2-5; D: .; CDR3: CASSARGQETQYF; DNA: TGTGCCAGCAGTGCCCGGGGCCAAGAGACCCAGTACTTC
V: TRBV28; size: .; J: TRBJ2-7; D: .; CDR3: CASSPLGGGAAHEQYF; DNA: TGTGCCAGCAGTCCCCTGGGGGGAGGAGCAGCCCACGAGCAGTACTTC
V: TRBV5-1; size: .; J: TRBJ1-3; D: .; CDR3: CASSTSGSGNTIYF; DNA: TGCGCCAGCAGCACATCAGGTTCTGGAAACACCATATATTTT
V: TRBV7-2; size: .; J: TRBJ1-1; D: .; CDR3: CASRALGGTEAFF; DNA: TGTGCCAGCAGGGCCCTGGGGGGGACTGAAGCTTTCTTT
V: TRBV7-2; size: .; J: TRBJ2-1; D: TRBD1; CDR3: CASSPGTGGGEQFF; DNA: TGTGCCAGCAGCCCAGGGACAGGGGGGGGTGAGCAGTTCTTC
V: TRBV7-9; size: .; J: TRBJ2-1; D: TRBD2; CDR3: CASSLAGASNEQFF; DNA: TGTGCCAGCAGCCTAGCGGGAGCAAGCAATGAGCAGTTCTTC
V: TRBV12-3/TRBV12-4; size: .; J: TRBJ2-1; D: .; CDR3: CASSIVEYNEQFF; DNA: TGTGCCAGCTCAATCGTAGAGTACAATGAGCAGTTCTTC
V: TRBV3-1/TRBV3-2; size: .; J: TRBJ1-2; D: .; CDR3: CASSQDRGYTF; DNA: TGTGCCAGCAGCCAAGATCGGGGCTACACCTTC
V: TRBV4-3; size: .; J: TRBJ2-1; D: .; CDR3: CASSQDYSSYNEQFF; DNA: TGCGCCAGCAGCCAAGACTATAGCTCCTACAATGAGCAGTTCTTC
V: TRBV11-1; size: .; J: TRBJ2-7; D: TRBD1; CDR3: CASSNPYRGEQYF; DNA: TGTGCCAGCAGCAACCCCTACAGGGGCGAGCAGTACTTC
V: TRBV19; size: few; J: TRBJ1-4; D: .; CDR3: CASTPGALPGEKLFF; DNA: TGTGCCAGTACCCCCGGCGCGCTGCCGGGTGAAAAACTGTTTTTT
V: TRBV19; size: .; J: TRBJ1-5; D: .; CDR3: CASRETAINQPQHF; DNA: TGTGCCAGTAGGGAGACAGCAATCAATCAGCCCCAGCATTTT
V: TRBV5-6; size: .; J: TRBJ2-1; D: TRBD2; CDR3: CASSWPAGGNEQFF; DNA: TGTGCCAGCAGCTGGCCCGCGGGAGGGAATGAGCAGTTCTTC
V: TRBV5-5; size: .; J: TRBJ2-1; D: TRBD1; CDR3: CASSLAGDSSYNEQFF; DNA: TGTGCCAGCAGCTTGGCTGGGGACAGTTCCTACAATGAGCAGTTCTTC
V: TRBV6-2/TRBV6-3; size: .; J: TRBJ2-4; D: .; CDR3: CASSPGAIQYF; DNA: TGTGCCAGCAGCCCAGGGGCGATTCAGTACTTC
V: TRBV25-1; size: .; J: TRBJ1-1; D: .; CDR3: CASSDTGTEAFF; DNA: TGTGCCAGCAGTGACACGGGGACTGAAGCTTTCTTT
V: TRBV7-2; size: .; J: TRBJ1-2; D: TRBD1; CDR3: CASSLVPRDRVYGYTF; DNA: TGTGCCAGCAGCTTAGTCCCCCGGGACAGGGTCTATGGCTACACCTTC
V: TRBV29-1; size: .; J: TRBJ1-1; D: TRBD1; CDR3: CSADRGGTEAFF; DNA: TGCAGCGCCGACAGGGGGGGCACTGAAGCTTTCTTT
V: TRBV11-2; size: once; J: TRBJ2-7; D: TRBD2; CDR3: CASSPGTSVTYEQYF; DNA: TGTGCCAGCAGCCCCGGGACTAGCGTCACCTACGAGCAGTACTTC
V: TRBV4-3; size: .; J: TRBJ2-1; D: TRBD2; CDR3: CASSQEPHRLAGAPNEQFF; DNA: TGCGCCAGCAGCCAAGAGCCCCACCGGCTAGCGGGAGCCCCCAATGAGCAGTTCTTC
V: TRBV10-1; size: .; J: TRBJ1-3; D: .; CDR3: CASSEPPADRPNTIYF; DNA: TGCGCCAGCAGTGAGCCCCCAGCCGACAGGCCAAACACCATATATTTT
V: TRBV5-6; size: .; J: TRBJ2-7; D: TRBD2; CDR3: CASSPLAGGLYEQYF; DNA: TGTGCCAGCAGCCCCCTAGCGGGAGGCCTCTACGAGCAGTACTTC
V: TRBV19; size: many; J: TRBJ2-1; D: TRBD1; CDR3: CASRPGTGYNEQFF; DNA: TGTGCCAGCCGCCCCGGGACAGGTTACAATGAGCAGTTCTTC
V: TRBV19; size: once; J: TRBJ2-1; D: TRBD1; CDR3: CASSPTGGNEQFF; DNA: TGTGCCAGTAGCCCGACAGGGGGCAATGAGCAGTTCTTC
V: TRBV7-2; size: .; J: TRBJ1-1; D: .; CDR3: CASSRPRSPTEAFF; DNA: TGTGCCAGCAGCCGGCCCAGGTCTCCCACTGAAGCTTTCTTT
V: TRBV18; size: .; J: TRBJ1-3; D: TRBD1; CDR3: CASSRPGQDRRNTIYF; DNA: TGTGCCAGCTCCCGGCCCGGACAGGACCGAAGAAACACCATATATTTT
V: TRBV7-9; size: .; J: TRBJ2-5; D: .; CDR3: CASSPGWHPQETQYF; DNA: TGTGCCAGCAGCCCAGGGTGGCACCCGCAAGAGACCCAGTACTTC
V: TRBV3-1/TRBV3-2; size: .; J: TRBJ2-2; D: .; CDR3: CATKAPANTGELFF; DNA: TGTGCCACCAAAGCGCCCGCGAACACCGGGGAGCTGTTTTTT
V: TRBV19; size: .; J: TRBJ2-1; D: .; CDR3: CASRLRSSYNEQFF; DNA: TGTGCCAGCAGACTTCGGAGCTCCTACAATGAGCAGTTCTTC
V: TRBV7-3; size: .; J: TRBJ2-1; D: TRBD2; CDR3: CASSTGTSGDNEQFF; DNA: TGTGCCAGCAGCACCGGGACTAGCGGAGACAATGAGCAGTTCTTC
V: TRBV6-2/TRBV6-3; size: .; J: TRBJ1-1; D: .; CDR3: CASSYADRVNTEAFF; DNA: TGTGCCAGCAGTTACGCGGACAGAGTGAACACTGAAGCTTTCTTT
V: TRBV25-1; size: .; J: TRBJ2-5; D: .; CDR3: CASSDGGRETQYF; DNA: TGTGCCAGCAGTGATGGGGGCCGAGAGACCCAGTACTTC
V: TRBV6-5; size: once; J: TRBJ1-5; D: .; CDR3: CASTADSPNQPQHF; DNA: TGTGCCAGCACCGCGGACAGCCCTAATCAGCCCCAGCATTTT
V: TRBV5-1; size: .; J: TRBJ2-4; D: TRBD2; CDR3: CASSPGGPGGQNIQYF; DNA: TGCGCCAGCAGCCCGGGGGGGCCCGGCGGCCAAAACATTCAGTACTTC
V: TRBV7-9; size: .; J: TRBJ2-2; D: TRBD1; CDR3: CASSRDREAPNTGELFF; DNA: TGTGCCAGCAGCCGGGACAGGGAGGCCCCGAACACCGGGGAGCTGTTTTTT
V: TRBV15; size: .; J: TRBJ1-2; D: TRBD1; CDR3: CATSRGDRKANYGYTF; DNA: TGTGCCACCAGCAGAGGGGACAGGAAAGCTAACTATGGCTACACCTTC
V: TRBV27; size: .; J: TRBJ2-4; D: .; CDR3: CASSLAGLNIQYF; DNA: TGTGCCAGCAGTTTAGCAGGGTTAAACATTCAGTACTTC
V: TRBV30; size: .; J: TRBJ2-1; D: .; CDR3: CAWRRGVVAYNEQFF; DNA: TGTGCCTGGAGGCGCGGGGTAGTCGCTTACAATGAGCAGTTCTTC
V: TRBV29-1; size: .; J: TRBJ2-1; D: .; CDR3: CSVELAGQKYSYNEQFF; DNA: TGCAGCGTTGAGTTGGCAGGGCAAAAATACTCCTACAATGAGCAGTTCTTC
V: TRBV11-2; size: .; J: TRBJ1-3; D: .; CDR3: CASSPRGLSGNTIYF; DNA: TGTGCCAGCAGCCCCAGGGGCCTCTCTGGAAACACCATATATTTT